The clone carrying this T cell receptor (beta chain) appeared a few times. Its antigen is not known. This entry belongs to a study of T cell repertoires in cytomegalovirus infection. The CDR3 runs 16 residues. Per the germline V gene, CDR1 is SGHVS and CDR2 is FNYEAQ. V was cut by 4 bases and J by 1 base, with 11 bases left in between. TCRdb called the reads again in MiXCR, with one record for every CDR3 protein. Seen here are 200,000 or so distinct CDR3 sequences, about 38% observed once, and the top ten hold around 60%. This clonotype was obtained from a human donor in good health (CMV status not recorded). Some clones in this sample may be carry-over from other donors' samples. This sequence joins TRBV7-6 and TRBJ2-6, with D unclear. Sequencing used CD8+ T cells from cultured PBMCs, obtained from culture after CMV antigen stimulation. The CDR3 loop reads CASSSRQGSGANVLTF. The CDR3, as DNA: TGTGCCAGCAGCTCAAGACAAGGGTCTGGGGCCAACGTCCTGACTTTC.